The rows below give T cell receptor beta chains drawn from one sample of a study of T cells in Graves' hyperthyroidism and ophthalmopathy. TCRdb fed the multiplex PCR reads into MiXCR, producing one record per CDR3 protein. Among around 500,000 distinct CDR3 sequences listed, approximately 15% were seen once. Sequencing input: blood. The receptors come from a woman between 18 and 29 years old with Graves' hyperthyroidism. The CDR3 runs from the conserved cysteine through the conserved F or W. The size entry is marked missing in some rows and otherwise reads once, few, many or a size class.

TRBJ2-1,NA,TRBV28,CASRIGTGSHSQVQFF
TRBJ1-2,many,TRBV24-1,CATSDTDRGGYGYTF
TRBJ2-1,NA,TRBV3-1,CASSLLTSGDYNEQFF
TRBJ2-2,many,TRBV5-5,CASSPGQTFPGELFF
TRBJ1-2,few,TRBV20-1,CSAYVRGSYGYTF
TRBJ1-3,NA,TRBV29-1,CSVGWATSGNTIYF
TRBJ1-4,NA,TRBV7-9,CASSSPRDRDEKLFF
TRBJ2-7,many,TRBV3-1,CASSPGALSFYEQYF
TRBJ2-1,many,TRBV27,CASSLSGSYNEQFF
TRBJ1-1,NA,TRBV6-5,CASSYSPGPFGTEAFF
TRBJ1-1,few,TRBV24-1,CATSDSNRGKGRTEAFF
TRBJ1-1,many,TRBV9,CASTREGGGLNTEAFF
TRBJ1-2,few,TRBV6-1,CASSVQTTNYGYTF
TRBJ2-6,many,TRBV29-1,CSVRLSGANVLTF
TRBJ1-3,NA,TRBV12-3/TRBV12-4,CASSHGQIGAGNTIYF
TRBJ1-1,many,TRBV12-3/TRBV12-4,CASSETSNTEAFF
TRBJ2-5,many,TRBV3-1,CASSPPDPQETQYF
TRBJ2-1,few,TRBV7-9,CASTEGGWGQFF
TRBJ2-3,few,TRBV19,CASSITGRVKDTQYF
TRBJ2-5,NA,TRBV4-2,CASSQRLADQETQYF
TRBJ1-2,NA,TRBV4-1,CASSQEQSGRVEGYTF
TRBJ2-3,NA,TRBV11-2,CASSLGTSGTKGTDTQYF
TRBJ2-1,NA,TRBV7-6,CASSLPAAGINAQFF
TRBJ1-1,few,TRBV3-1,CASRPRDRNTEAFF
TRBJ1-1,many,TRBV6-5,CASSYSERIDSITEAFF
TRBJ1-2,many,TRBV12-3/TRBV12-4,CASSPGRLGGYTF
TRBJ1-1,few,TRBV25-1,CASSEYLGGDTEAFF
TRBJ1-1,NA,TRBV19,CASSISEGTGGTNTEAFF
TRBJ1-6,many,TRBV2,CASRDLENNSPLHF
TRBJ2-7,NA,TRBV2,CASIGTLYEQYF
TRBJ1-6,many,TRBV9,CASSVGGFVSGSPLHF
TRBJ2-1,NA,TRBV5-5,CVSSPRPRGTSENEQFF
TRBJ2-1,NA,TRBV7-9,CASSLDFRSYNEQFF
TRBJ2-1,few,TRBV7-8,CASSLARTSGSSGQFF
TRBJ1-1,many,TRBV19,CASSIAVNTEAFF
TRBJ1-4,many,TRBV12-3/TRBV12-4,CASSLRDRGEKLFF
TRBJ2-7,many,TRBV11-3,CASNPRGSGISYEQYF
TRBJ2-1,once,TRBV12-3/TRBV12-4,CASSLSGGTGQNEQFF
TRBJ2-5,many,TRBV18,CASSRGDRVKETQYF